This T cell receptor (beta chain) was recovered during a study of chemoradiotherapy in HPV16-positive cancers. Broader study findings: Candidate HPV-specific clones and E7-related TCR motifs grew in tumor during treatment.

To note about this clone: The antigen is unknown.

The method was immunoSEQ multiplex PCR; TCRdb's version includes in-frame clones alone and lacks a portion of them. This sample has over a thousand clones, with approximately 89% found just once. The CDR3 spans 15 residues. Trimming cost V 0 bases and J 8 bases; bases outside gene matches: 6. Germline-derived CDR1 and CDR2 are MNHEY and SVGAGI. Sequenced material: tumor tissue, taken from a patient who underwent chemoradiotherapy. The receptor was derived from a human donor with HPV-associated anogenital cancer. V and J are TRBV6-5 and TRBJ1-4, with TRBD1 identical over 7 bases. The chain's CDR3 is CASSYSTGLIEKLFF. As DNA, the CDR3 is TGTGCCAGCAGTTACTCGACAGGGTTAATCGAAAAACTGTTTTTT.